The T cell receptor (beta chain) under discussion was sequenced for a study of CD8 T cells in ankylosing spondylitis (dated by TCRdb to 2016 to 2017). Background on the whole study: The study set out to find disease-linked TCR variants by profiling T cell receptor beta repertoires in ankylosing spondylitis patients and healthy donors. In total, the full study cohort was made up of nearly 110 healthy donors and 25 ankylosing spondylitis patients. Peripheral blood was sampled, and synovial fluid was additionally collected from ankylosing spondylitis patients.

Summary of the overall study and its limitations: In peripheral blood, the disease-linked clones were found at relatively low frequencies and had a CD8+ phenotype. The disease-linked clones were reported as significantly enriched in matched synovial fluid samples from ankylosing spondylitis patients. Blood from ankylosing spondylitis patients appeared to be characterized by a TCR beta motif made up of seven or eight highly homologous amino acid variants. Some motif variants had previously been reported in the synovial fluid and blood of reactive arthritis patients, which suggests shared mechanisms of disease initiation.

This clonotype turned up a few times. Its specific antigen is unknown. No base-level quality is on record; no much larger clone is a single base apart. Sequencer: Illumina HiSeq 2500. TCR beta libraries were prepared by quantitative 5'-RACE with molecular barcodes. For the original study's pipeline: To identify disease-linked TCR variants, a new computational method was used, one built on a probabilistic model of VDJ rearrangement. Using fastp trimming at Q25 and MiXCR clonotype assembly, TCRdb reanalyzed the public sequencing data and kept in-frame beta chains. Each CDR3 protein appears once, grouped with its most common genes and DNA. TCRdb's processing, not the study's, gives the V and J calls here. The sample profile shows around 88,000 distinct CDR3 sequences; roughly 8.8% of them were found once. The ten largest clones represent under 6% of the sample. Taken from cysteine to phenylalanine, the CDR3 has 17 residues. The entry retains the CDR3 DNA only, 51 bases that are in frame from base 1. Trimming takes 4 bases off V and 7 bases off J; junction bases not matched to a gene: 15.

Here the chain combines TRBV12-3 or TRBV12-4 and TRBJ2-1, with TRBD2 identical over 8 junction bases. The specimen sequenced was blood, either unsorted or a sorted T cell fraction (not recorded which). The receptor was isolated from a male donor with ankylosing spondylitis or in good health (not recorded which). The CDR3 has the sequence CASSYPRARGARNEQFF. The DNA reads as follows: TGTGCCAGCAGTTACCCCCGAGCGCGGGGGGCGCGGAATGAGCAGTTCTTC.